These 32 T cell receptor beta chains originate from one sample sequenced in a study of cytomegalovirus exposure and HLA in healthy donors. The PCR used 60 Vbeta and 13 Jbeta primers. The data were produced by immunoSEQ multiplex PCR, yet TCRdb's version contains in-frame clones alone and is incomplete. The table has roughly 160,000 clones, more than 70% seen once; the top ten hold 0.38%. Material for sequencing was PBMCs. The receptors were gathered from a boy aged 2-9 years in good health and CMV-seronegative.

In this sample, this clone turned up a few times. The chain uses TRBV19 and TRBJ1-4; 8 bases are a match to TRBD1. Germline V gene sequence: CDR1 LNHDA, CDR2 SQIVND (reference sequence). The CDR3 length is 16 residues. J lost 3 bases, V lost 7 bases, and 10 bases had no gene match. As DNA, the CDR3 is TGTGCCAGTAACCCACAGGGGGTAGGTGCTAATGAAAAACTGTTTTTT. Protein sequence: CASNPQGVGANEKLFF.

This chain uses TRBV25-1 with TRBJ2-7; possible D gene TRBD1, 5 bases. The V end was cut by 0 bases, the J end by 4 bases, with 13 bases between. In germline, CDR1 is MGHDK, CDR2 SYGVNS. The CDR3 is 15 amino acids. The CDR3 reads CASSEYKTGPYEQYF. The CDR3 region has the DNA TGTGCCAGCAGTGAATATAAAACAGGCCCGTACGAGCAGTACTTC.

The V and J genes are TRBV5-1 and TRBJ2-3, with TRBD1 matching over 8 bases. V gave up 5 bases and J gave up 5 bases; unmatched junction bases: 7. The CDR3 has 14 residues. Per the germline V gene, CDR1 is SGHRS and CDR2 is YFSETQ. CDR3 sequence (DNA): TGCGCCAGCAGTACAGGGGGGACGGGAGATACGCAGTATTTT. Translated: CASSTGGTGDTQYF.

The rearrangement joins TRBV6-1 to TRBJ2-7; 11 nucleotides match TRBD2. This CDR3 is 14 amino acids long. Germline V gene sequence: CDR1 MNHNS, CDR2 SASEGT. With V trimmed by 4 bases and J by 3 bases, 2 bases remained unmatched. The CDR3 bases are TGTGCCAGCAGTGTCACTAGCGGGAGCTACGAGCAGTACTTC. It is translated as CASSVTSGSYEQYF.

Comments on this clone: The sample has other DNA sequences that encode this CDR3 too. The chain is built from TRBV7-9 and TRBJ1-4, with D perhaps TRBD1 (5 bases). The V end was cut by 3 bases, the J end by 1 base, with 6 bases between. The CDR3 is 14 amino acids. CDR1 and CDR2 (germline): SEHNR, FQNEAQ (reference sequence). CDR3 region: CASSLGGTNEKLFF. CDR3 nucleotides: TGTGCCAGCAGCTTGGGGGGAACTAATGAAAAACTGTTTTTT.

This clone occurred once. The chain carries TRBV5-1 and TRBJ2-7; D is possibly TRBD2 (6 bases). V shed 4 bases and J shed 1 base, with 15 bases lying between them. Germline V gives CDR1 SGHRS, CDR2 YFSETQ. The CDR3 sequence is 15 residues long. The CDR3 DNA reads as TGCGCCAGCAGCGCGGAGGCTAGCGAGTCCTACGAGCAGTACTTC. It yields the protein CASSAEASESYEQYF.

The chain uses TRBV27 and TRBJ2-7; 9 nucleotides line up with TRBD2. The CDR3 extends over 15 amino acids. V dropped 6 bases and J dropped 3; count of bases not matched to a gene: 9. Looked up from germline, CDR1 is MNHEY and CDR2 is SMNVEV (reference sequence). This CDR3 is CASSLIAGVYYEQYF. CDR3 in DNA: TGTGCCAGCAGCCTGATAGCGGGAGTGTACTACGAGCAGTACTTC.

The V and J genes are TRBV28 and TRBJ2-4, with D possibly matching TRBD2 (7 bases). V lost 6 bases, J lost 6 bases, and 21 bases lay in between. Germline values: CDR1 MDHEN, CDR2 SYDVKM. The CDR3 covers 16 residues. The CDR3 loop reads CASSYTRGRGGNIQYF. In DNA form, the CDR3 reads TGTGCCAGCAGCTATACTCGCGGGAGAGGGGGAAACATTCAGTACTTC.

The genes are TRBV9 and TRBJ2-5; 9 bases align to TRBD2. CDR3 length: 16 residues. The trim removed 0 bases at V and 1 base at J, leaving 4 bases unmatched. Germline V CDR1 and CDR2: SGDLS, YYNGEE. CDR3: CASSVGLAGLQETQYF. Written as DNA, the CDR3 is TGTGCCAGCAGCGTAGGGCTAGCGGGACTCCAAGAGACCCAGTACTTC. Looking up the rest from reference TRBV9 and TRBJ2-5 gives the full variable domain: DSGVTQTPKHLITATGQRVTLRCSPRSGDLSVYWYQQSLDQGLQFLIQYYNGEERAKGNILERFSAQQFPDLHSELNLSSLELGDSALYFCASSVGLAGLQETQYFGPGTRLLVL.

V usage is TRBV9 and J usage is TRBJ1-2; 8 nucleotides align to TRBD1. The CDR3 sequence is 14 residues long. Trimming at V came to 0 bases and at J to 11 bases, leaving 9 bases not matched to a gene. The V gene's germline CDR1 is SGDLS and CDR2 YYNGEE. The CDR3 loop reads CASSVDPGQGRYTF. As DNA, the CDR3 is TGTGCCAGCAGCGTAGACCCTGGACAGGGAAGGTACACCTTC.

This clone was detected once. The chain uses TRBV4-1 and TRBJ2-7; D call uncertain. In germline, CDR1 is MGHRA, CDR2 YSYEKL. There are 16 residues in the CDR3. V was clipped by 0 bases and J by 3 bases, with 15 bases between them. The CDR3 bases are TGCGCCAGCAGCCAAGATCCGGGTCCCGCCGTCTACGAGCAGTACTTC. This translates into CASSQDPGPAVYEQYF.

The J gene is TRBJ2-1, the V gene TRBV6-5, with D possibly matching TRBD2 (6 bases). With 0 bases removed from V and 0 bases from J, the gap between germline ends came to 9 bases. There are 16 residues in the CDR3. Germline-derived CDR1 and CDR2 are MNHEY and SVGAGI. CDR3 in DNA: TGTGCCAGCAGTTACTCGCTAGCGAGCTCCTACAATGAGCAGTTCTTC. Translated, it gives CASSYSLASSYNEQFF.

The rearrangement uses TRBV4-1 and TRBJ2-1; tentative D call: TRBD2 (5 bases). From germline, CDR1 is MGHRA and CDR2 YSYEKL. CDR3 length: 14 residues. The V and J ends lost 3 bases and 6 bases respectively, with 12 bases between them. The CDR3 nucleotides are TGCGCCAGCAGCCAGTTCTCGGAGGCCAATGAGCAGTTCTTC. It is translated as CASSQFSEANEQFF.

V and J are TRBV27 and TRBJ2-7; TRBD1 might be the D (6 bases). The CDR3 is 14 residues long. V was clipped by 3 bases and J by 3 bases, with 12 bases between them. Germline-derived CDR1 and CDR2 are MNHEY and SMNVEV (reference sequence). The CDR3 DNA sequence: TGTGCCAGCAGTTTTGGGGGCAGGAGCTACGAGCAGTACTTC. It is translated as CASSFGGRSYEQYF.

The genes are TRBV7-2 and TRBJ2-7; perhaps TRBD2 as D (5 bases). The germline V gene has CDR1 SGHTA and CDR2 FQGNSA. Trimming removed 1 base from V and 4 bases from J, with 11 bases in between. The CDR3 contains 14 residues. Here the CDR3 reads CASSLEAGLYEQYF. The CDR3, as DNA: TGTGCCAGCAGCTTAGAGGCGGGCCTATACGAGCAGTACTTC.

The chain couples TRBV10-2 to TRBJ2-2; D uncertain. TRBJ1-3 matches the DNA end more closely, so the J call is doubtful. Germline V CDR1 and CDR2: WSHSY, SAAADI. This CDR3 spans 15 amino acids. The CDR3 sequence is CASSVTSPQGNTIYF. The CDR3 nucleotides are TGCGCCAGCAGTGTTACCTCTCCGCAGGGAAACACCATATATTTT.

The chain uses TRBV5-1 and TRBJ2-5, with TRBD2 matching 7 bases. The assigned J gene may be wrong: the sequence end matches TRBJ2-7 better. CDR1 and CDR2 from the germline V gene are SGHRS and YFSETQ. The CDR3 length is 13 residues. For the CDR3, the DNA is TGCGCCAGCAGTAAGCTAGCGGCATACGAGCAGTACTTC. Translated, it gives CASSKLAAYEQYF.

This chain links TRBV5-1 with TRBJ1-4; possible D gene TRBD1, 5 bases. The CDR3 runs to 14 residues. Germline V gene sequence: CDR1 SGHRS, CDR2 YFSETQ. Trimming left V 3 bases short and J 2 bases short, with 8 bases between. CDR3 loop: CASSWGGTNEKLFF. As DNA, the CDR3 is TGCGCCAGCAGCTGGGGGGGGACTAATGAAAAACTGTTTTTT.

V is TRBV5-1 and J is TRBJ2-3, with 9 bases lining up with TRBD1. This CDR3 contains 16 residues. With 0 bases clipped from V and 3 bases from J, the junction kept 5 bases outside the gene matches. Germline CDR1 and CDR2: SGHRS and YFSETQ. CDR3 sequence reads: CASSLVRDRGTDTQYF. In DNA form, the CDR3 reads TGCGCCAGCAGCTTGGTTCGCGACAGGGGGACAGATACGCAGTATTTT. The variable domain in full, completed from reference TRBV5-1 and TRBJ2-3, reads KAGVTQTPRYLIKTRGQQVTLSCSPISGHRSVSWYQQTPGQGLQFLFEYFSETQRNKGNFPGRFSGRQFSNSRSEMNVSTLELGDSALYLCASSLVRDRGTDTQYFGPGTRLTVL.

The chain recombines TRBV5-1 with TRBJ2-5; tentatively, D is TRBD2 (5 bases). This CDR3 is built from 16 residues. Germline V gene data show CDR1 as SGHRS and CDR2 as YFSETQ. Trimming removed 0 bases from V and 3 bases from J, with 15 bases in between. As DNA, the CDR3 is TGCGCCAGCAGCTTGGACCCGAGAGCGGCAGAAGAGACCCAGTACTTC. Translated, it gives CASSLDPRAAEETQYF.

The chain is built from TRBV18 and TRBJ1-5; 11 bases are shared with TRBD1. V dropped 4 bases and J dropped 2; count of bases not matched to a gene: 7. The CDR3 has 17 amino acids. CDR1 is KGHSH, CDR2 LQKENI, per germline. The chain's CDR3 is CASSHGQGARGNQPQHF. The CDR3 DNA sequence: TGTGCCAGCTCACACGGACAGGGGGCGCGTGGCAATCAGCCCCAGCATTTT.

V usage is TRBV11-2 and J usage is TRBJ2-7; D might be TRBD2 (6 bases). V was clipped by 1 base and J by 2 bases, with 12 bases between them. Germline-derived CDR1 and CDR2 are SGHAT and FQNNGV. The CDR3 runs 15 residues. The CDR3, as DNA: TGTGCCAGCAGCTTAGCTAGCGCCTTAACCTACGAGCAGTACTTC. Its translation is CASSLASALTYEQYF.

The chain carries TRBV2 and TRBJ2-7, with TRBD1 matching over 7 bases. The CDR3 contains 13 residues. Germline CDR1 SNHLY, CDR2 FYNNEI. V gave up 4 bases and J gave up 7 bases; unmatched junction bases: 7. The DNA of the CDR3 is TGTGCCAGCAGTGTGGCAGGGGGTAGGGAGCAGTACTTC. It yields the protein CASSVAGGREQYF.

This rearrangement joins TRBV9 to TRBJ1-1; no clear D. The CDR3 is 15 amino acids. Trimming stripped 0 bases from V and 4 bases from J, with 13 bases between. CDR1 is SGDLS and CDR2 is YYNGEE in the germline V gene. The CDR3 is CASSVDEGSVTEAFF. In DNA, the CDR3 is TGTGCCAGCAGCGTAGATGAGGGATCGGTCACTGAAGCTTTCTTT.

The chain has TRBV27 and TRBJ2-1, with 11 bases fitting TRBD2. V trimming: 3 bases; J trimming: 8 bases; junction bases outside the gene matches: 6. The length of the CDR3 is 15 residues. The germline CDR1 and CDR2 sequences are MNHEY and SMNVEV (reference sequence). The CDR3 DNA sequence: TGTGCCAGCAGTTTGGATCTAGCGGGAGGCGATGAGCAGTTCTTC. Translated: CASSLDLAGGDEQFF.

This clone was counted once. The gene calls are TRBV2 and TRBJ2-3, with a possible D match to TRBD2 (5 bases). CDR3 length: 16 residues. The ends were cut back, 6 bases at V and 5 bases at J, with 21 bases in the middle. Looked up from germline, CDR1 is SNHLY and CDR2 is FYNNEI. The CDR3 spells CASRTFSEGHGDTQYF. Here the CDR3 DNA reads TGTGCCAGCAGGACCTTTAGCGAAGGGCATGGAGATACGCAGTATTTT.

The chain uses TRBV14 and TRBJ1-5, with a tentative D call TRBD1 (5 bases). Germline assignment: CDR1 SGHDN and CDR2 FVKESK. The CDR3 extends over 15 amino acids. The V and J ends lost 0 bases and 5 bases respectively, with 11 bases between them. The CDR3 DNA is TGTGCCAGCAGCCAAGAACAGGTACTCGATCAGCCCCAGCATTTT. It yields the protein CASSQEQVLDQPQHF.

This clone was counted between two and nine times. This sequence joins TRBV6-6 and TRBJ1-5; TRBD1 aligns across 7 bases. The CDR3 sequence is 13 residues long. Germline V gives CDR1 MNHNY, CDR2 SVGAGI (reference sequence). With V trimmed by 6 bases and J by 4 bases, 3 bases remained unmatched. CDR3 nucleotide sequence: TGTGCCAGCAGATTACAGGGGAATCAGCCCCAGCATTTT. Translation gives CASRLQGNQPQHF.

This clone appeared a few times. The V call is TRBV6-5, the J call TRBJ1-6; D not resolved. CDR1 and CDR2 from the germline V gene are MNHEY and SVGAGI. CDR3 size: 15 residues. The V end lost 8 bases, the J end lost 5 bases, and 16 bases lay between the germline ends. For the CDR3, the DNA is TGTGCCAGCGCCGCCCGCGGGGTGGATAATTCACCCCTCCACTTT. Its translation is CASAARGVDNSPLHF.

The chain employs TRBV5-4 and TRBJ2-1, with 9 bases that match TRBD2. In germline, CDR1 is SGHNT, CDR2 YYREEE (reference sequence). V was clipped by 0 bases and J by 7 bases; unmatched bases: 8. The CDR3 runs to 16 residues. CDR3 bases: TGTGCCAGCAGCTTGGAGAGTAGCGGGAGACTTAATGAGCAGTTCTTC. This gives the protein CASSLESSGRLNEQFF.

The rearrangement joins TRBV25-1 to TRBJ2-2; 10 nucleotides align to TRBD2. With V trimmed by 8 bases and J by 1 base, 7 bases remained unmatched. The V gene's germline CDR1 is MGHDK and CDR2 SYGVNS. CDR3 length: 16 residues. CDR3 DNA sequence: TGTGCCAGCCAGAGACTAGCGGGCCGGAACACCGGGGAGCTGTTTTTT. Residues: CASQRLAGRNTGELFF.

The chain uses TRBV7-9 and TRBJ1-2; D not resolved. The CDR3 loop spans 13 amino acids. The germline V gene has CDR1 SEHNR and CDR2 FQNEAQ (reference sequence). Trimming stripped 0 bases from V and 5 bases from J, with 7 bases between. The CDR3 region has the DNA TGTGCCAGCAGCTTAGCGGCGGAATATGGCTACACCTTC. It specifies CASSLAAEYGYTF.